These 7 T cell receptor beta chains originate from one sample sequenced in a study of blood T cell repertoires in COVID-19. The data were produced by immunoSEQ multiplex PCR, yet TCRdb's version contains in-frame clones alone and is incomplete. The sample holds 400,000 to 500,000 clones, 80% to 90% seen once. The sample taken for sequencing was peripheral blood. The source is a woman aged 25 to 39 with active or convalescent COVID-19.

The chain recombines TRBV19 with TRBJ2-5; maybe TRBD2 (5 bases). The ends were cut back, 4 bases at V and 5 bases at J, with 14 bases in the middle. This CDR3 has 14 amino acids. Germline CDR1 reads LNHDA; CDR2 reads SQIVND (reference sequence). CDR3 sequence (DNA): TGTGCCAGTAGTACCGCAGGAGGCCGGGAGACCCAGTACTTC. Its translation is CASSTAGGRETQYF.

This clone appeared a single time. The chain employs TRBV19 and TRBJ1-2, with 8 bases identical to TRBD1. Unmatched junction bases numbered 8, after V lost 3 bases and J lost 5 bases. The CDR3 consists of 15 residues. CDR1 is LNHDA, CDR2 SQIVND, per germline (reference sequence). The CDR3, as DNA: TGTGCCAGTAGTATCTCCCGGACAGGGAGGTATGGCTACACCTTC. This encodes CASSISRTGRYGYTF.

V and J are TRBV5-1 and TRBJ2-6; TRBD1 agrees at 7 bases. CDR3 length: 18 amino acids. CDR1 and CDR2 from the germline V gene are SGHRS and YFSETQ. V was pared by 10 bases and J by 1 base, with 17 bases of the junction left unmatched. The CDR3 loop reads CAPKERGTATSGANVLTF. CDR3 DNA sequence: TGCGCCCCCAAGGAGAGAGGGACAGCTACTTCTGGGGCCAACGTCCTGACTTTC.

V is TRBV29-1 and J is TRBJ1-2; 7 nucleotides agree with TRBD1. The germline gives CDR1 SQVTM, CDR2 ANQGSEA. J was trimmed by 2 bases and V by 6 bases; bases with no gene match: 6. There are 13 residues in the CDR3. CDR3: CSVFPTGNYGYTF. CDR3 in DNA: TGCAGCGTCTTTCCGACAGGGAACTATGGCTACACCTTC.

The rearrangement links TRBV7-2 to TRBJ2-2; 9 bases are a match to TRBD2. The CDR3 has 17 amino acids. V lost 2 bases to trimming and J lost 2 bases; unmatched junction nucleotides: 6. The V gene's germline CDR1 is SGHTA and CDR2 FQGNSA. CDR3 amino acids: CASSLRLAGKNTGELFF. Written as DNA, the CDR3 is TGTGCCAGCAGCTTACGCCTAGCGGGAAAAAACACCGGGGAGCTGTTTTTT.

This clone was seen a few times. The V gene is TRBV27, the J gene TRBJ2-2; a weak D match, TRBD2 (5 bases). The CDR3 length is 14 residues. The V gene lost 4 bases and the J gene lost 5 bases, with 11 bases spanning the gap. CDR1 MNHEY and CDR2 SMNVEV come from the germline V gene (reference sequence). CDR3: CASSSDPGTGELFF. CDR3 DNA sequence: TGTGCCAGCAGTTCCGACCCGGGGACCGGGGAGCTGTTTTTT.

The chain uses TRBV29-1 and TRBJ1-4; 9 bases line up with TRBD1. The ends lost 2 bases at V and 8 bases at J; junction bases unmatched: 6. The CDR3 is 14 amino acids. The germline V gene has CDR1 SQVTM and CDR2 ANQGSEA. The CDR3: CSVESDRGDEKLFF. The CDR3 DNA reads TGCAGCGTTGAATCGGACAGGGGTGACGAAAAACTGTTTTTT.